This is a list of T cell receptor beta chains from one sample in a study of a mutant IDH1 vaccine in newly diagnosed glioma. TCRdb's copy holds only in-frame clones and misses some; the assay was immunoSEQ multiplex PCR. The data hold under 75,000 clones, with more than 85% observed a single time. The sequenced sample was PBMCs, obtained from a glioma patient treated with radiotherapy, temozolomide or both. Source of these receptors: a man over 45 with glioma. CDR3s include the opening cysteine and the closing phenylalanine or tryptophan. The D gene is left open where the match is weak. Part of the rows lack a size; the others show once, few, many or a class for expanded clones.

DNA: TGTGCCAGCAGCCGAGAGGGGAGCTCCTATAATTCACCCCTCCACTTT; CDR3: CASSREGSSYNSPLHF; D: NA; V: TRBV7-2; size: NA; J: TRBJ1-6
DNA: TGTGCCAGCAGCTTTGGACAGGGGACCTACGAGCAGTACTTC; CDR3: CASSFGQGTYEQYF; D: TRBD1; V: TRBV5-4; size: NA; J: TRBJ2-7
DNA: TGTGCCAGCAGTTGGGGCGGCGGTAGTAACTATGGCTACACCTTC; CDR3: CASSWGGGSNYGYTF; D: NA; V: TRBV28; size: NA; J: TRBJ1-2
DNA: TGTGCCAGTAGAAACAGGGAAAACTATGGCTACACCTTC; CDR3: CASRNRENYGYTF; D: NA; V: TRBV19; size: NA; J: TRBJ1-2
DNA: TGTGCCTGTTCAATGGGGGGAAAAGGGTACAATGAGCAGTTCTTC; CDR3: CACSMGGKGYNEQFF; D: NA; V: TRBV30; size: NA; J: TRBJ2-1
DNA: TGTGCCAGCAGTGAAGGAGGGACTAGCTCCGACGAGCAGTACTTC; CDR3: CASSEGGTSSDEQYF; D: TRBD2; V: TRBV2; size: once; J: TRBJ2-7
DNA: TGTGCCAGCAGTGAAGCGGCCCAACTGAACACTGAAGCTTTCTTT; CDR3: CASSEAAQLNTEAFF; D: NA; V: TRBV2; size: once; J: TRBJ1-1
DNA: TGTGCCACCAGCAGAGGTGGGGGGGCGGGAGAGCAGTACTTC; CDR3: CATSRGGGAGEQYF; D: NA; V: TRBV15; size: NA; J: TRBJ2-7
DNA: TGTGCCAGCAGCCACCACTCAGGGGCCAGAGAGACCCAGTACTTC; CDR3: CASSHHSGARETQYF; D: NA; V: TRBV5-4; size: NA; J: TRBJ2-5
DNA: TGTGCCAGCAGTTACTCGCGGGACACAGATACGCAGTATTTT; CDR3: CASSYSRDTDTQYF; D: NA; V: TRBV6-6; size: NA; J: TRBJ2-3
DNA: TGTGCCAGCAGCTTATCCTTCGAATACGAGCAGTACTTC; CDR3: CASSLSFEYEQYF; D: NA; V: TRBV7-9; size: NA; J: TRBJ2-7
DNA: TGCAGCGTTGACGGCAACTATGGCTACACCTTC; CDR3: CSVDGNYGYTF; D: NA; V: TRBV29-1; size: NA; J: TRBJ1-2
DNA: TGTGCCAGTAGTATGACTAGCGCGGCCTACGAGCAGTACTTC; CDR3: CASSMTSAAYEQYF; D: TRBD2; V: TRBV19; size: NA; J: TRBJ2-7
DNA: TGTGCCAGCAGCCTATGGGACAGGGGATGGGGCAACTATGGCTACACCTTC; CDR3: CASSLWDRGWGNYGYTF; D: TRBD1; V: TRBV5-6; size: NA; J: TRBJ1-2
DNA: TGTGCCAGCAGTGAAGCACGGACCCAGTACTTC; CDR3: CASSEARTQYF; D: NA; V: TRBV2; size: NA; J: TRBJ2-5
DNA: TGTGCCAGCAGTTTCCCCGGGGGTGGCTCCCAGGAAGCTTTCTTT; CDR3: CASSFPGGGSQEAFF; D: NA; V: TRBV6-6; size: NA; J: TRBJ1-1
DNA: TGCGCCAGCAGCTTGGGCGGGGGGACTGAAGCTTTCTTT; CDR3: CASSLGGGTEAFF; D: NA; V: TRBV5-1; size: NA; J: TRBJ1-1
DNA: TGCGCCAGCAGCCAAGAAATAGGGACCCTTAACTATGGCTACACCTTC; CDR3: CASSQEIGTLNYGYTF; D: NA; V: TRBV4-1; size: NA; J: TRBJ1-2
DNA: TGTGCCAGCAGTGACCCAGGAGGGCCCCTAGAGGGCGGGGGGGTCTACAATGAGCAGTTCTTC; CDR3: CASSDPGGPLEGGGVYNEQFF; D: TRBD2; V: TRBV2; size: NA; J: TRBJ2-1
DNA: TGTGCCAGCAGTGAAAGGCGGTATAATCAGCCCCAGCATTTT; CDR3: CASSERRYNQPQHF; D: NA; V: TRBV2; size: NA; J: TRBJ1-5
DNA: TGTGCCAGCAGCTCTTCGGGAACCCGGTTTGGCTACACCTTC; CDR3: CASSSSGTRFGYTF; D: NA; V: TRBV5-4; size: once; J: TRBJ1-2
DNA: TGCAGCGTTGATGAGACGCGCCGCTATGGCTACACCTTC; CDR3: CSVDETRRYGYTF; D: NA; V: TRBV29-1; size: NA; J: TRBJ1-2
DNA: TGTGCCAGCAGTTACTTAGGGGGCCCGTGGACCTACGAGCAGTACTTC; CDR3: CASSYLGGPWTYEQYF; D: TRBD1; V: TRBV6-6; size: NA; J: TRBJ2-7
DNA: TGTGCCAGCTCACCAGGGGAAAAACTGTTTTTT; CDR3: CASSPGEKLFF; D: NA; V: TRBV18; size: NA; J: TRBJ1-4
DNA: TGTGCCAGCAGTTTCCTTCCGGACCTACCCGGGGAGCTGTTTTTT; CDR3: CASSFLPDLPGELFF; D: NA; V: TRBV27; size: few; J: TRBJ2-2
DNA: TGTGCCAGCAGCTTTGGTCGAGGGGGGGCCGGCACCGGGGAGCTGTTTTTT; CDR3: CASSFGRGGAGTGELFF; D: NA; V: TRBV5-4; size: few; J: TRBJ2-2
DNA: TGTGCCAGCCACGGACAGAAAATCACTGAAGCTTTCTTT; CDR3: CASHGQKITEAFF; D: NA; V: TRBV7-9; size: NA; J: TRBJ1-1
DNA: TGTGCCAGCAACCGAGGGGGAGGGGAGACCCAGTACTTC; CDR3: CASNRGGGETQYF; D: NA; V: TRBV9; size: NA; J: TRBJ2-5
DNA: TGTGCCGCAACGGGGACAGGGGTCGGAGAGACCCAGTACTTC; CDR3: CAATGTGVGETQYF; D: TRBD1; V: TRBV28; size: once; J: TRBJ2-5
DNA: TGTGCCAGCAGCTTGCGGGAGAGGCTCTACGAGCAGTACTTC; CDR3: CASSLRERLYEQYF; D: TRBD2; V: TRBV11-2; size: NA; J: TRBJ2-7
DNA: TGTGCCAGCAGCTCAGGGTGGATGACCTACGAGCAGTACTTC; CDR3: CASSSGWMTYEQYF; D: NA; V: TRBV7-8; size: NA; J: TRBJ2-7
DNA: TGCGCCAGCAGCCAAGATTCGGCGGGGACCGGGGAGCTGTTTTTT; CDR3: CASSQDSAGTGELFF; D: NA; V: TRBV5-5; size: NA; J: TRBJ2-2
DNA: TGCGCCAGCAGCTTGGGTGAGCGAAGGGAGACCCAGTACTTC; CDR3: CASSLGERRETQYF; D: NA; V: TRBV5-1; size: NA; J: TRBJ2-5
DNA: TGTGCCAGCAGTAAAGGGACAGGGGAATACGAGCAGTACTTC; CDR3: CASSKGTGEYEQYF; D: TRBD1; V: TRBV4-2; size: NA; J: TRBJ2-7
DNA: TGTGCCAGTAGTATCCGATCGACTAGACGAACCGGGGAGCTGTTTTTT; CDR3: CASSIRSTRRTGELFF; D: NA; V: TRBV19; size: once; J: TRBJ2-2
DNA: TGTGCCAGCAGCGCAGGGGACAGAAAACCTGAAAAACTGTTTTTT; CDR3: CASSAGDRKPEKLFF; D: TRBD1; V: TRBV9; size: NA; J: TRBJ1-4
DNA: TGTGCCAGCTCACTGGGGACACAGCGCCTCGAGCAGTACTTC; CDR3: CASSLGTQRLEQYF; D: NA; V: TRBV18; size: NA; J: TRBJ2-7
DNA: TGCGCCAGCAGCCAAGGTCAAAGTCGTCAGGCGACCCAGTACTTC; CDR3: CASSQGQSRQATQYF; D: NA; V: TRBV4-1; size: NA; J: TRBJ2-5
DNA: TGTGCCAGCAGTAAAATGATGGGGACAGATACGCAGTATTTT; CDR3: CASSKMMGTDTQYF; D: NA; V: TRBV25-1; size: NA; J: TRBJ2-3
DNA: TGTGCCAGCCGGCCGGAGGGGGGAGTGGGTCAGCCCCAGCATTTT; CDR3: CASRPEGGVGQPQHF; D: NA; V: TRBV7-8; size: NA; J: TRBJ1-5
DNA: TGTGCCAGCGCGTCAAGTGACACCGGGGAGCTGTTTTTT; CDR3: CASASSDTGELFF; D: NA; V: TRBV6-4; size: few; J: TRBJ2-2